Listed below are T cell receptor beta chains from one sample, sequenced in a study of blood T cell repertoires in COVID-19. Assay used: immunoSEQ multiplex PCR; TCRdb lists only in-frame clones, some missing. Of 250,000 to 300,000 clones in the sample, around 91% were seen once. The material sequenced was peripheral blood. The receptors were gathered from a woman aged 55-69 years with COVID-19, enrolled during active disease. Each CDR3 is given with its conserved first and last residue. A D gene is named only where the DNA matches it firmly.

TRBJ1-4	TRBD1	14	TRBV10-3	CAIRSGQGFGKLFF	TGTGCCATCAGATCGGGACAGGGGTTCGGAAAACTGTTTTTT
TRBJ1-2	-	12	TRBV7-2	CASSSPGYGYTF	TGTGCCAGCAGCTCACCAGGGTATGGCTACACCTTC
TRBJ2-5	TRBD1	16	TRBV11-2	CASSSLGGRDQETQYF	TGTGCCAGCAGCTCCCTAGGGGGCAGGGACCAAGAGACCCAGTACTTC
TRBJ1-1	-	15	TRBV6-5	CASSYVPQTNTEAFF	TGTGCCAGCAGTTACGTACCACAGACGAACACTGAAGCTTTCTTT
TRBJ2-5	TRBD1	16	TRBV30	CAWRRARTGLQETQYF	TGTGCCTGGAGGCGGGCGAGGACAGGACTTCAAGAGACCCAGTACTTC
TRBJ1-2	-	12	TRBV18	CASTTRSYGYTF	TGTGCCAGCACAACCCGGAGTTACGGCTACACCTTC
TRBJ1-6	-	14	TRBV18	CASSPVGGNSPLHF	TGTGCCAGCTCACCAGTGGGAGGTAATTCACCCCTCCACTTT
TRBJ1-1	-	16	TRBV7-9	CASSFRRAVGNTEAFF	TGTGCCAGCAGCTTTCGCAGGGCGGTTGGGAACACTGAAGCTTTCTTT
TRBJ2-1	-	14	TRBV5-1	CASSLADGNNEQFF	TGCGCCAGCAGCTTGGCCGACGGGAACAATGAGCAGTTCTTC
TRBJ2-1	TRBD1	15	TRBV27	CASSPAGTGYNEQFF	TGTGCCAGCAGTCCGGCCGGGACAGGCTACAATGAGCAGTTCTTC